Shown below are 7 T cell receptor beta chains from a single sample sequenced in a study of control samples from healthy donors and cancer patients. Produced via immunoSEQ multiplex PCR; TCRdb's table is partial and in-frame only. The table records 100,000 to 150,000 clones, approximately 92% of them present only once. The sample was blood. The receptors were gathered from a man aged 35-49 years in good health.

This sequence joins TRBV5-6 and TRBJ1-5; TRBD1 might be the D (5 bases). V lost 0 bases to trimming and J lost 5 bases, with 15 bases between them. The V gene's germline CDR1 is SGHDT and CDR2 YYEEEE. The CDR3 has 16 residues. The CDR3 bases are TGTGCCAGCAGCTTGGGAATGGGGCGGAAAGATCAGCCCCAGCATTTT. It codes for CASSLGMGRKDQPQHF.

The chain couples TRBV6-5 to TRBJ2-3; D is possibly TRBD2 (5 bases). This CDR3 region has 14 residues. The V and J ends lost 9 bases and 2 bases respectively, with 15 bases between them. The germline gives CDR1 MNHEY, CDR2 SVGAGI. DNA of the CDR3: TGTGCCAGTTACCCCCGCGGACTCACAGATACGCAGTATTTT. Its translation is CASYPRGLTDTQYF.

The chain has TRBV5-1 and TRBJ1-5; no firm D call. Trimming pared 1 base from V and 1 base from J, leaving 9 bases between. CDR3 length: 15 residues. In germline, CDR1 is SGHRS, CDR2 YFSETQ. CDR3 in DNA: TGCGCCAGCAGCTTGTATCCCGGAAGCAATCAGCCCCAGCATTTT. This translates into CASSLYPGSNQPQHF.

The gene calls are TRBV7-2 and TRBJ2-1; D gene ambiguous. V gave up 0 bases and J gave up 6 bases, with 6 bases separating them. The germline V gene has CDR1 SGHTA and CDR2 FQGNSA. This CDR3 comprises 13 residues. This chain's CDR3 is CASSLAASNEQFF. As DNA, the CDR3 is TGTGCCAGCAGCTTAGCGGCCAGCAATGAGCAGTTCTTC.

The V gene is TRBV12-3 or TRBV12-4, the J gene TRBJ2-5; D is uncertain. The CDR3 is made up of 11 amino acids. V was pared by 2 bases and J by 5 bases, with 3 bases between. CDR3 bases: TGTGCCAGCAGTTTATCGGAGACCCAGTACTTC. Translating gives CASSLSETQYF.

V usage is TRBV24-1 and J usage is TRBJ2-1; D is uncertain. Germline V gene lookup returns CDR1 KGHDR and CDR2 SFDVKD. The CDR3 loop spans 12 amino acids. Trimming stripped 0 bases from V and 9 bases from J, with 5 bases between. This chain's CDR3 is CATSDLLGEQFF. The CDR3 region has the DNA TGTGCCACCAGTGATTTGCTAGGTGAGCAGTTCTTC.

The J gene is TRBJ2-1, the V gene TRBV9, with TRBD2 identical over 11 bases. The V and J ends lost 4 bases and 4 bases, in that order; junction bases with no gene match: 4. The germline CDR1 and CDR2 sequences are SGDLS and YYNGEE. CDR3 length: 15 residues. The CDR3: CASSPTSGSYNEQFF. DNA for the CDR3: TGTGCCAGCAGCCCTACTAGCGGGAGTTACAATGAGCAGTTCTTC. The full variable domain, completed using reference TRBV9 and TRBJ2-1, is DSGVTQTPKHLITATGQRVTLRCSPRSGDLSVYWYQQSLDQGLQFLIQYYNGEERAKGNILERFSAQQFPDLHSELNLSSLELGDSALYFCASSPTSGSYNEQFFGPGTRLTVL.